The present entry profiles one TCR beta chain with its context. Per the original methods: By means of reference gene primer amplification, nucleated cell counts were estimated. Only in-frame clones appear in the TCRdb table, and some are missing; sequencing was by immunoSEQ multiplex PCR. The V and J calls and the clone size are those of that table, but D and trimming were determined from the DNA. The top ten clones hold less than 9.5% of a sample with roughly 60,000 clones, 80% to 95% of them seen once. The ends were cut back, 6 bases at V and 0 bases at J, with 14 bases in the middle. CDR1 SNHLY and CDR2 FYNNEI come from the germline V gene. The CDR3 is made up of 16 amino acids. This sample was taken from a study of blood T cell repertoires in COVID-19.

The rearrangement joins TRBV2 to TRBJ1-4; possibly TRBD1 for D (5 bases). Sequencing used peripheral blood. The sequence came from a woman aged 80 or over with active COVID-19. CDR3 residues: CASSARRGATNEKLFF. The CDR3 DNA follows: TGTGCCAGCAGCGCCCGCCGGGGGGCAACTAATGAAAAACTGTTTTTT.